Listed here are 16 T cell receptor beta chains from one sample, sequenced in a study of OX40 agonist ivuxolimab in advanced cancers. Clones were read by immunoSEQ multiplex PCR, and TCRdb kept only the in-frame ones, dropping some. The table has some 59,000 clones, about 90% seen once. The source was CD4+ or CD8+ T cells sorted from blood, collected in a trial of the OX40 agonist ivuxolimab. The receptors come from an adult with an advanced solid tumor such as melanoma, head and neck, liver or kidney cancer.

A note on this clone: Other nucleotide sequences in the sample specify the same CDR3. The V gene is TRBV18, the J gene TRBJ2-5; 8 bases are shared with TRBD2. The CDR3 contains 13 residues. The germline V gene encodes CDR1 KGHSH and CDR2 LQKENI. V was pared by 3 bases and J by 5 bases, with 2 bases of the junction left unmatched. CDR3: CASSPGLGETQYF. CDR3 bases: TGTGCCAGCTCACCGGGACTAGGTGAGACCCAGTACTTC.

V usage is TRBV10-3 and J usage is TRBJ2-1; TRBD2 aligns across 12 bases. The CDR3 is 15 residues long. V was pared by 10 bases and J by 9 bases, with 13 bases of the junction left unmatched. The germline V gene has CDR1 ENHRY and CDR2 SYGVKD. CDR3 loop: CATGLAGRGSGEQFF. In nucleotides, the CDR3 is TGTGCCACTGGACTAGCGGGAAGGGGGTCGGGTGAGCAGTTCTTC.

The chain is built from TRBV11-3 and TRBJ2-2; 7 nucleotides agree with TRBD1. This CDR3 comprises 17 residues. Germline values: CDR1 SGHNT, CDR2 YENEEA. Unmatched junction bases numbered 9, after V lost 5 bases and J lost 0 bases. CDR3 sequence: CASSPASGTANTGELFF. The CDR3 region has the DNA TGTGCCAGCAGCCCTGCGTCGGGGACAGCGAACACCGGGGAGCTGTTTTTT.

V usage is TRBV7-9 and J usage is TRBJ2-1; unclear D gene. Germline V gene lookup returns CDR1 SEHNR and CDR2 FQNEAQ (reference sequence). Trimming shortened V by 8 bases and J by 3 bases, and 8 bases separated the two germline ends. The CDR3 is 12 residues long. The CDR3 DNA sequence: TGTGCCAGCTCTCCCAACTACAATGAGCAGTTCTTC. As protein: CASSPNYNEQFF.

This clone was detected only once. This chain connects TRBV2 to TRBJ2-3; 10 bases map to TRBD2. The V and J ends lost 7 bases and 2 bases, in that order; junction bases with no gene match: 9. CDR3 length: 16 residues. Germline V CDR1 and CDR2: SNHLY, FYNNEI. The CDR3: CASTSGRAGITDTQYF. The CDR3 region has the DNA TGTGCCAGCACCAGCGGGAGGGCAGGGATCACAGATACGCAGTATTTT.

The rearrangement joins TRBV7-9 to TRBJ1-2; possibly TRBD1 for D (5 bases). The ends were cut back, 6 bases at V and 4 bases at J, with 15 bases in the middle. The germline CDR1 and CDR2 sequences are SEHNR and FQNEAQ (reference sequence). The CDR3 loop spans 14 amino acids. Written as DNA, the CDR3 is TGTGCCAGCAGTCCAGGGAAAGTCGGCTATGGCTACACCTTC. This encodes CASSPGKVGYGYTF.

CDR3 bases: TGCGCCAGCAGGGGGGAGAGGGACCTGATGGGAACTGAAGCTTTCTTT. Its translation: CASRGERDLMGTEAFF. The chain combines TRBV5-1 with TRBJ1-1, with a possible D match to TRBD1 (5 bases). This CDR3 is built from 16 residues. V lost 5 bases and J lost 5, with 22 bases in between. CDR1 SGHRS and CDR2 YFSETQ come from the germline V gene.

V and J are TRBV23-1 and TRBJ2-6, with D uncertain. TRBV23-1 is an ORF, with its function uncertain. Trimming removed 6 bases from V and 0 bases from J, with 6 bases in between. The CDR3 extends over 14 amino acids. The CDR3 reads CASRGDSGANVLTF. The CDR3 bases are TGCGCCAGCAGGGGTGACTCTGGGGCCAACGTCCTGACTTTC.

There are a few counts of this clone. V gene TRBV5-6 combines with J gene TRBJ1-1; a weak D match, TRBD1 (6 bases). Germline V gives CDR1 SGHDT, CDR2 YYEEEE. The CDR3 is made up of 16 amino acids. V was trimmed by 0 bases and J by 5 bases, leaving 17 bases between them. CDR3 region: CASSLGGWGARTEAFF. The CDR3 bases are TGTGCCAGCAGCTTGGGTGGATGGGGGGCCCGGACTGAAGCTTTCTTT.

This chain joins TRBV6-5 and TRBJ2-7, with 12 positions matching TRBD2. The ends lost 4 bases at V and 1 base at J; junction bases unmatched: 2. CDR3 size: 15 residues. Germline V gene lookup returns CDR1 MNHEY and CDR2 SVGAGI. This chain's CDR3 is CASSLTSGRSYEQYF. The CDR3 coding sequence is TGTGCCAGCAGTTTGACTAGCGGGAGATCCTACGAGCAGTACTTC.

The CDR3 DNA is TGTGCCAGCAGCTTGAGCAGGGACCAAGAGACCCAGTACTTC. It specifies CASSLSRDQETQYF. This chain links TRBV11-2 with TRBJ2-5; possibly TRBD1 for D (5 bases). The CDR3 loop spans 14 amino acids. Germline V gene lookup returns CDR1 SGHAT and CDR2 FQNNGV. The V and J ends lost 3 bases and 0 bases respectively, with 8 bases between them. The whole variable domain, remainder taken from reference TRBV11-2 and TRBJ2-5, is EAGVAQSPRYKIIEKRQSVAFWCNPISGHATLYWYQQILGQGPKLLIQFQNNGVVDDSQLPKDRFSAERLKGVDSTLKIQPAKLEDSAVYLCASSLSRDQETQYFGPGTRLLVL.

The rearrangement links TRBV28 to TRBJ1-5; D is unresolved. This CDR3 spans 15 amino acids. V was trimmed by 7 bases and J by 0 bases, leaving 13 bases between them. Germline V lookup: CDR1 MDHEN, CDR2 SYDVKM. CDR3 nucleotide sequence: TGTGCCAGCAAAACTTGGGGTTATAGCAATCAGCCCCAGCATTTT. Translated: CASKTWGYSNQPQHF.

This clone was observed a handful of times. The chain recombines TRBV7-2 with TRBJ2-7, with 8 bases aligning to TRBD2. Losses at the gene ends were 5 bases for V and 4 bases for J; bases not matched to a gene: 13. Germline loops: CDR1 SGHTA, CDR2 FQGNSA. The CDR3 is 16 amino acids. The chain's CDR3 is CASSPGGGLGGYEQYF. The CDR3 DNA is TGTGCCAGCAGCCCCGGGGGGGGACTAGGGGGATACGAGCAGTACTTC. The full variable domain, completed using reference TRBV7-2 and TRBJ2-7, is GAGVSQSPSNKVTEKGKDVELRCDPISGHTALYWYRQSLGQGLEFLIYFQGNSAPDKSGLPSDRFSAERTGGSVSTLTIQRTQQEDSAVYLCASSPGGGLGGYEQYFGPGTRLTVT.

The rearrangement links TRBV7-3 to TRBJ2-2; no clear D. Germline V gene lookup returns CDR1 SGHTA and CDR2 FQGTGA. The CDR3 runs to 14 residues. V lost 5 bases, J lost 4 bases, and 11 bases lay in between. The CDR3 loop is CASSPLTGTGELFF. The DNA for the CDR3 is TGTGCCAGCAGCCCCTTAACGGGCACCGGGGAGCTGTTTTTT.

As DNA, the CDR3 is TGTGCCAGCAGTTACTCTAGACTAGCGAGTGAGCAGTACTTC. Its protein product is CASSYSRLASEQYF. The genes are TRBV6-6 and TRBJ2-7, with 8 bases that match TRBD2. Germline V gene lookup returns CDR1 MNHNY and CDR2 SVGAGI (reference sequence). This CDR3 has 14 amino acids. J gave up 7 bases and V 0 bases, and 5 bases lay outside the gene matches.

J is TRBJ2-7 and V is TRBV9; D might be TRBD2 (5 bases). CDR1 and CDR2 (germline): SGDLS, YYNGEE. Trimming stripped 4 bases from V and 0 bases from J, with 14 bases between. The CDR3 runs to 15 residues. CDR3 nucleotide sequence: TGTGCCAGCAGCCCGAGCGGAACTAGCTCCTACGAGCAGTACTTC. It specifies CASSPSGTSSYEQYF.